The next 13 T cell receptor beta chains were all read from a single sample in a study of CD8 T cells in ankylosing spondylitis. MiXCR, applied by TCRdb to the 5' RACE reads, yields one record per CDR3 protein. The table records about 280,000 distinct CDR3 sequences, around 20% of them present only once. Material for sequencing was blood, either unsorted or a sorted T cell fraction (not recorded which). The receptors originated from a male donor with ankylosing spondylitis or in good health (not recorded which).

This clonotype occurred a few times. This chain links TRBV13 with TRBJ2-1, with D unresolved. V was clipped by 6 bases and J by 3 bases, with 9 bases between them. The CDR3 covers 13 residues. Germline CDR1 and CDR2: PRHDT and FYEKMQ (reference sequence). The CDR3 protein is CASRPRHYNEQFF. CDR3 nucleotide sequence: TGTGCCAGCAGACCCAGACACTACAATGAGCAGTTCTTC.

This clonotype was detected only a few times. The chain couples TRBV29-1 to TRBJ2-5; D may be TRBD1 (6 bases). V was pared by 3 bases and J by 0 bases, with 17 bases between. The CDR3 totals 16 residues. Germline V gene lookup returns CDR1 SQVTM and CDR2 ANQGSEA. CDR3 region: CSVDRQDSRYQETQYF. The DNA of the CDR3 is TGCAGCGTTGATCGTCAGGACAGCCGATACCAAGAGACCCAGTACTTC.

To note about this clonotype: One junction end does not reproduce the germline sequence, and a read error may be involved. The chain couples TRBV7-7 to TRBJ2-2; D gene ambiguous. The CDR3 runs to 15 residues. Germline V gene sequence: CDR1 SSHAT, CDR2 FNYEAQ (reference sequence). CDR3: CASSLDLETTGELFF. CDR3 nucleotides: TGTGCTAGCAGCTTAGATCTAGAAACCACCGGGGAGCTGTTTTTT.

In its sample, this clonotype was seen a few times. The genes are TRBV29-1 and TRBJ2-1; 9 nucleotides agree with TRBD2. After removal of 7 bases from V and 5 bases from J, the junction contained 6 bases not matched to a gene. The CDR3 extends over 13 amino acids. Germline CDR1 reads SQVTM; CDR2 reads ANQGSEA. The CDR3 nucleotides read TGCAGCGGCGCAGGCGGGAGGGACAATGAGCAGTTCTTC. It encodes CSGAGGRDNEQFF.

The rearrangement joins TRBV3-1 to TRBJ2-3; D is unclear. The CDR3 totals 13 residues. CDR1 is LGHDT, CDR2 YNNKEL, per germline (reference sequence). Trimming removed 2 bases from V and 3 bases from J, with 6 bases in between. The CDR3: CASSQLVTDTQYF. DNA for the CDR3: TGTGCCAGCAGCCAATTAGTTACAGATACGCAGTATTTT.

The chain uses TRBV18 and TRBJ2-1, with 8 bases identical to TRBD2. The CDR3 length is 14 residues. V shed 0 bases and J 10 bases; nucleotides not matched to a gene: 5. Germline V CDR1 and CDR2: KGHSH, LQKENI. The CDR3 DNA sequence: TGTGCCAGCTCACCACCCGGACTAGCCGGCGAGCAGTTCTTC. Protein: CASSPPGLAGEQFF.

This clonotype has a single count. The chain employs TRBV28 and TRBJ2-5; 9 bases align to TRBD1. With 6 bases clipped from V and 3 bases from J, the junction kept 11 bases outside the gene matches. This CDR3 is built from 16 residues. CDR1 is MDHEN and CDR2 is SYDVKM in the germline V gene. The CDR3 sequence: CASRERQGVNKETQYF. CDR3 DNA: TGTGCCAGCAGGGAGAGACAGGGGGTGAATAAAGAGACCCAGTACTTC.

In this sample, this clonotype turned up many times. The chain uses TRBV20-1 and TRBJ2-3; no clear D. The ends were cut back, 3 bases at V and 4 bases at J, with 5 bases in the middle. This CDR3 comprises 11 residues. From germline, CDR1 is DFQATT and CDR2 SNEGSKA (reference sequence). The CDR3 DNA reads TGCAGTGCTAGCCTGGCAGATACGCAGTATTTT. This encodes CSASLADTQYF.

The CDR3 bases are TGTGCCAGCAGGAGGGATCAGGGGAATGAGCAGTTCTTC. This sequence encodes CASRRDQGNEQFF. The V gene is TRBV12-3 or TRBV12-4, the J gene TRBJ2-1; tentative D call: TRBD1 (6 bases). The CDR3 is 13 residues long. V was shortened by 6 bases and J by 7 bases, with 13 bases between the two germline ends.

This chain connects TRBV20-1 to TRBJ2-1; TRBD2 matches at 10 bases. V dropped 0 bases and J dropped 9; count of bases not matched to a gene: 11. The length of the CDR3 is 16 residues. Germline loops: CDR1 DFQATT, CDR2 SNEGSKA (reference sequence). This CDR3 is CSARDQRASGRIEQFF. CDR3 nucleotide sequence: TGCAGTGCTAGAGATCAGCGGGCTAGCGGGAGAATTGAGCAGTTCTTC.

The chain employs TRBV6-1 and TRBJ2-7; the match to TRBD2 covers 9 bases. Germline CDR1 and CDR2: MNHNS and SASEGT. V gave up 2 bases and J gave up 2 bases; unmatched junction bases: 10. The CDR3 length is 17 residues. CDR3 amino acids: CASSERGLAPSTYEQYV. The CDR3 region has the DNA TGTGCCAGCAGTGAAAGGGGACTAGCTCCCTCCACCTACGAGCAGTACGTC.

The V gene is TRBV5-1, the J gene TRBJ2-3; 9 bases are a match to TRBD1. Germline V gives CDR1 SGHRS, CDR2 YFSETQ. The CDR3 is made up of 18 amino acids. The ends lost 2 bases at V and 4 bases at J; junction bases unmatched: 14. Here the CDR3 DNA reads TGCGCCAGCAGCTTTTTCCGGGACAGGGTTACAGGTGCAGATACGCAGTATTTT. Its protein is CASSFFRDRVTGADTQYF.

This clonotype was seen only a few times. The chain combines TRBV28 with TRBJ2-3, with D maybe TRBD1 (5 bases). The germline CDR1 and CDR2 sequences are MDHEN and SYDVKM. This CDR3 has 13 amino acids. Deletions cut 2 bases from V and 4 bases from J, with 7 bases between. Written as DNA, the CDR3 is TGTGCCAGCAGTTTAGACAGCCCAGATACGCAGTATTTT. Translation gives CASSLDSPDTQYF.